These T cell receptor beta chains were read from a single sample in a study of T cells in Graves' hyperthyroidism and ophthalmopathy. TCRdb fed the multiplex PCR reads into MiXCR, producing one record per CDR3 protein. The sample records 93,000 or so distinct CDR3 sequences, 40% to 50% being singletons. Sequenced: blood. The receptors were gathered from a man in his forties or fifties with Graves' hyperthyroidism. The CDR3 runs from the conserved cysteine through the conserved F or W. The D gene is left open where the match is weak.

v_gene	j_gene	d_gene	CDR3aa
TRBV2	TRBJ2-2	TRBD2	CASSSPTSGGAGTGELLF
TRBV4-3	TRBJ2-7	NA	CASSQDSSSFGYEQYF
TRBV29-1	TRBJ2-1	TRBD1	CSGDSHYNEQFF
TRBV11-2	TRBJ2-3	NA	CASSPSLGSSDTQYF
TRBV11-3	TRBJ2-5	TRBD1	CASSTGTGPRETQYF
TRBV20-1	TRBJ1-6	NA	CSARAGTYSYNSPLHF
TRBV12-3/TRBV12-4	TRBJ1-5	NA	CASSFLSNQPQHF
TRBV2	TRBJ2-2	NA	CASSEGGPTNTGELLF
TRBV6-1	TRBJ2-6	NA	CASDKGSGANVLTF
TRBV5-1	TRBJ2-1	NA	CASSLVYGIYNEQFF
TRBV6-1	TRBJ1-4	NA	CASSDRLGFRGEKLFF
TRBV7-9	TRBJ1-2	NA	CASSSRVGALNYGYTF
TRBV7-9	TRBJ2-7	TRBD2	CASSPIVAGGPLTPYEQYF
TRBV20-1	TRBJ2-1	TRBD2	CSVGGLAGPNEQFF
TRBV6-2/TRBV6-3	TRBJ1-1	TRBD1	CASSYKGADTEAFF
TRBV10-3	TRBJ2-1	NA	CAISELRKGGRDDNEQFF
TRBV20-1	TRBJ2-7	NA	CSARGEAYEQYF
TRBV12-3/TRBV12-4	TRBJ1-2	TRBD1	CASSLFLRTGSNYGYTF
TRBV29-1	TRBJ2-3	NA	CSGGTDTQYF
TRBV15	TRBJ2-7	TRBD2	CATSTGGAGFYEQYF
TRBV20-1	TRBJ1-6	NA	CSASHGASKVPPLHF
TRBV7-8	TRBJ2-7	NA	CASSLDSGHRGEYF
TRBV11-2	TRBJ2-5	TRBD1	CASSSDRAETQYF
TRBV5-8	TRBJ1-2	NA	CASSFEANYGYTF
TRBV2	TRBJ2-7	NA	CASRGSDIKIPYEQYF
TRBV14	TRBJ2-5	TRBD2	CASSQGIKRGRSKSETQYF
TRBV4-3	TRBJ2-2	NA	CASSQATAGANTGELFF
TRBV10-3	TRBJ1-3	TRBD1	CATLSGTATIYF
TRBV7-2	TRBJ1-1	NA	CASSLRRGTEAFF
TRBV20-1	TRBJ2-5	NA	CSAMGSGETQYF
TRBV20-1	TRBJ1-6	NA	CSARDLGARRNSLLHF
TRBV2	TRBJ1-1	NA	CASKLRSLNTEAFF
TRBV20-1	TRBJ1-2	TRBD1	CSARPRDRTLGTF
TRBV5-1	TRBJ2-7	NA	CASSGGGAGNYEQYF
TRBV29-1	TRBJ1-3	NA	CSVVIGSNSGNTIYF
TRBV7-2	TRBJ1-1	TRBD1	CASSHPTGGTTEAFF
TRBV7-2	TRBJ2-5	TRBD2	CASSLGLAGDETQYF
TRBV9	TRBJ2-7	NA	CASSVGTDHYELYF
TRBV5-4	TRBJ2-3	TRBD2	CASSSGLAGVGQYF
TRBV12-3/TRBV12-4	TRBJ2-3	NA	CASSKDSYTQYF
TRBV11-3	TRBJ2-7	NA	CASSLEVGVRQYF
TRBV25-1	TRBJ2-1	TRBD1	CGWDRRNEQFF
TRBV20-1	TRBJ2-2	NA	CSATTQEENTGELFF
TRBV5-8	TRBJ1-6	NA	CASSLASPLHF
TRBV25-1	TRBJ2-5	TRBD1	CARRDSQETQYF